Below, 14 T cell receptor beta chains from the same sample are listed, as sequenced in a study of cytomegalovirus exposure and HLA in healthy donors. 13 Jbeta primers and 60 Vbeta primers were used for the PCR. Produced via immunoSEQ multiplex PCR; TCRdb's table is partial and in-frame only. The top ten hold approximately 8% of the sample, which has 90,000 to 100,000 clones, more than 70% seen once. Sequencing used PBMCs. These receptors were taken from a female donor in good health and CMV-seronegative.

The rearrangement joins TRBV6-1 to TRBJ2-1; 7 bases match TRBD2. Germline CDR1 and CDR2: MNHNS and SASEGT. The ends lost 4 bases at V and 6 bases at J; junction bases unmatched: 9. The CDR3 totals 15 residues. DNA for the CDR3: TGTGCCAGCAGTGGGGAGGGCCTTAAGGGCAATGAGCAGTTCTTC. Protein product: CASSGEGLKGNEQFF.

There are a few counts of this clone. CDR3 in amino acids: CASSGGHTNGANVLTF. The CDR3 coding sequence is TGTGCCAGCAGCGGTGGACATACCAATGGGGCCAACGTCCTGACTTTC. The chain has TRBV16 and TRBJ2-6; possibly TRBD1 for D (5 bases). Germline assignment: CDR1 KGHSY and CDR2 FQNENV. The V gene lost 5 bases and the J gene lost 3 bases, with 14 bases spanning the gap. The CDR3 loop spans 16 amino acids.

This CDR3 is CASSSPTATYEQYF. The CDR3 DNA reads TGTGCCAGCAGCTCCCCGACAGCTACCTACGAGCAGTACTTC. This chain links TRBV7-6 with TRBJ2-7; D perhaps matches TRBD1 (5 bases). This CDR3 is 14 amino acids long. From germline, CDR1 is SGHVS and CDR2 FNYEAQ. Trimming stripped 4 bases from V and 2 bases from J, with 12 bases between.

V usage is TRBV21-1 and J usage is TRBJ2-7; TRBD1 was called by the table and not checked on the DNA. TRBV21-1 is a listed pseudogene. The CDR3 extends over 15 amino acids. CDR3 DNA sequence: TGTGCCAGCACCAAAAACCAGGGGGACTCCTACGAGCAGTACTTC. This encodes CASTKNQGDSYEQYF.

J is TRBJ1-1 and V is TRBV4-1; 9 nucleotides agree with TRBD1. The V gene end was trimmed by 4 bases and the J gene end by 0 bases; junction bases not matched to a gene: 9. CDR1 is MGHRA, CDR2 YSYEKL, per germline. The CDR3 is made up of 17 amino acids. The CDR3 protein is CASSLRQGVSMNTEAFF. CDR3 in DNA: TGCGCCAGCAGCCTTCGACAGGGGGTGAGTATGAACACTGAAGCTTTCTTT.

This chain joins TRBV9 and TRBJ2-6; D is perhaps TRBD1 (5 bases). Germline values: CDR1 SGDLS, CDR2 YYNGEE. V gave up 4 bases and J gave up 0 bases, with 20 bases separating them. The CDR3 length is 19 residues. Here the CDR3 reads CASSFPYRRAVSGANVLTF. In DNA, the CDR3 is TGTGCCAGCAGCTTCCCTTACAGGCGTGCAGTCTCTGGGGCCAACGTCCTGACTTTC.

In its sample, this clone was seen a few times. The genes are TRBV10-2 and TRBJ1-5, with 9 bases aligning to TRBD1. With V trimmed by 1 base and J by 11 bases, 6 bases remained unmatched. Germline V gene sequence: CDR1 WSHSY, CDR2 SAAADI. This CDR3 contains 14 residues. The CDR3 sequence is CASSELGTGLTQHF. The DNA for the CDR3 is TGCGCCAGCAGTGAGTTAGGGACAGGGCTGACCCAGCATTTT.

Points on this clone: At the DNA level, this CDR3 is encoded by other sequences in the same sample as well. The chain couples TRBV19 to TRBJ1-1; 8 nucleotides line up with TRBD1. The CDR3 runs 14 residues. CDR1 and CDR2 (germline): LNHDA, SQIVND (reference sequence). Trimming took 5 bases from V and 4 from J; bases not matched to a gene: 6. CDR3 nucleotide sequence: TGTGCCAGTAGTTTTGGACAGGGCCGCACTGAAGCTTTCTTT. It specifies CASSFGQGRTEAFF.

The V call is TRBV18, the J call TRBJ2-3, with 7 bases matching TRBD1. CDR1 and CDR2 (germline): KGHSH, LQKENI. The ends lost 3 bases at V and 2 bases at J; junction bases unmatched: 11. The CDR3 sequence is 17 residues long. The CDR3 coding sequence is TGTGCCAGCTCACCCAACAGACAGGGTTTTTCCACAGATACGCAGTATTTT. Protein: CASSPNRQGFSTDTQYF. Together with reference TRBV18 and TRBJ2-3, the CDR3 gives the full variable domain: NAGVMQNPRHLVRRRGQEARLRCSPMKGHSHVYWYRQLPEEGLKFMVYLQKENIIDESGMPKERFSAEFPKEGPSILRIQQVVRGDSAAYFCASSPNRQGFSTDTQYFGPGTRLTVL.

The chain carries TRBV6-5 and TRBJ2-2; TRBD2 matches 8 bases. Per germline, CDR1 MNHEY and CDR2 SVGAGI. There are 16 residues in the CDR3. V dropped 2 bases and J dropped 0; count of bases not matched to a gene: 2. CDR3 nucleotide sequence: TGTGCCAGCAGTTACGGGCGGGGGGCGAACACCGGGGAGCTGTTTTTT. Its protein product is CASSYGRGANTGELFF.

This clone has only a few counts. V is TRBV30 and J is TRBJ2-1, with D maybe TRBD2 (5 bases). There are 17 residues in the CDR3. CDR1 GTSNPN and CDR2 SVGIG come from the germline V gene (reference sequence). The V gene lost 1 base and the J gene lost 3 bases, with 19 bases spanning the gap. The CDR3 DNA follows: TGTGCCTGGAGTGCGCAGCGGACCCTACTCATCTACAATGAGCAGTTCTTC. Its translation is CAWSAQRTLLIYNEQFF.

The chain couples TRBV28 to TRBJ1-5; no reliable D call. CDR3 length: 15 amino acids. Germline CDR1 is MDHEN and CDR2 is SYDVKM. V lost 7 bases and J lost 12, with 25 bases in between. The CDR3 is CASTPIGQANDLQHF. The DNA for the CDR3 is TGTGCCAGCACCCCCATTGGGCAGGCCAATGATCTCCAGCATTTT.

The chain recombines TRBV15 with TRBJ1-2; no firm D call. Germline loops: CDR1 LNHNV, CDR2 YYDKDF (reference sequence). Trimming removed 0 bases from V and 4 bases from J, with 9 bases in between. CDR3 size: 14 residues. CDR3 protein: CATSRDHGVYGYTF. In DNA form, the CDR3 reads TGTGCCACCAGCAGAGATCACGGAGTCTATGGCTACACCTTC. Variable domain in full (rest from reference TRBV15 and TRBJ1-2): DAMVIQNPRYQVTQFGKPVTLSCSQTLNHNVMYWYQQKSSQAPKLLFHYYDKDFNNEADTPDNFQSRRPNTSFCFLDIRSPGLGDTAMYLCATSRDHGVYGYTFGSGTRLTVV.

The CDR3 nucleotides are TGTGCCAGCTCACCGGCCGGGGGAAATTCCTACGAGCAGTACTTC. It codes for CASSPAGGNSYEQYF. The rearrangement joins TRBV18 to TRBJ2-7; D possibly corresponds to TRBD2 (6 bases). The CDR3 is made up of 15 amino acids. V was trimmed by 3 bases and J by 1 base, leaving 13 bases between them. CDR1 and CDR2 (germline): KGHSH, LQKENI.